This T cell receptor (beta chain) was retrieved from a study of blood T cell repertoires in COVID-19. Assay used: immunoSEQ multiplex PCR; TCRdb lists only in-frame clones, some missing. The data hold some 87,000 clones, with over 60% observed a single time. The clonotype originates from a woman aged 80 or over with active or convalescent COVID-19. The source material was peripheral blood.

The CDR3 loop reads CASSQVVQKSSYNSPLHF. The CDR3 coding sequence is TGCGCCAGCAGCCAAGTGGTACAGAAGAGCTCCTATAATTCACCCCTCCACTTT. J is TRBJ1-6 and V is TRBV4-1; no clear D. The CDR3 sequence is 18 residues long. V was clipped by 1 base and J by 0 bases, with 13 bases between them. The germline V gene has CDR1 MGHRA and CDR2 YSYEKL.